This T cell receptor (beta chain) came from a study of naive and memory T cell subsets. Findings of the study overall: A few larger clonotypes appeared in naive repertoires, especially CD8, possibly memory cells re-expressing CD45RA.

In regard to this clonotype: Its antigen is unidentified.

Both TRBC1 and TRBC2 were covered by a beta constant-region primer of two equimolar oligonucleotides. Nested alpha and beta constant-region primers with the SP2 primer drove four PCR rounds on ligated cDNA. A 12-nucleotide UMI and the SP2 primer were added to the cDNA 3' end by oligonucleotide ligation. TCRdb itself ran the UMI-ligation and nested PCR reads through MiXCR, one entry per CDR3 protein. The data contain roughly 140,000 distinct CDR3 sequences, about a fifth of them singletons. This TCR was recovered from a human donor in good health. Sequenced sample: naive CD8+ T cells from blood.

CDR3 DNA: TGTGCCACCAGCAATGGACTAGCGGGAGTTGAGACCCAGTACTTC. Translating gives CATSNGLAGVETQYF. J is TRBJ2-5 and V is TRBV15; 13 bases match TRBD2. The CDR3 contains 15 residues. After removal of 4 bases from V and 5 bases from J, the junction contained 4 bases not matched to a gene. Germline-derived CDR1 and CDR2 are LNHNV and YYDKDF (reference sequence).